Presented here are 9 T cell receptor beta chains from one specimen sequenced in a study of a mutant IDH1 vaccine in newly diagnosed glioma (dated by TCRdb to about 2021). The library relied on the immunoSEQ multiplex PCR assay. TCRdb carries this immuneACCESS record with in-frame sequences only. Its versions omit some clonotypes, under half of them owing to an unresolved V gene in the studies checked, with the rest unexplained. Within this sample are over 35,000 clones, with just over 90% of them counted one time only. The top ten clones comprise over 2.5% of the sample. No antigens are known for them. According to the study, the label for this sample's time point signals: week 5, during vaccination. A 20-mer mutant IDH1 peptide at 300 micrograms in Montanide made up each vaccine dose, which was injected subcutaneously together with topical imiquimod. The sequenced sample was PBMCs, obtained from a glioma patient whose treatment included an IDH1 peptide vaccine. The receptors were gathered from a man in his forties or fifties with glioma.

The V gene is TRBV27, the J gene TRBJ1-2, with a possible D match to TRBD1 (6 bases). The CDR3 consists of 13 residues. Germline V CDR1 and CDR2: MNHEY, SMNVEV (reference sequence). The germline V and J ends were trimmed by 5 bases and 2 bases, with 9 bases remaining between them. The CDR3 sequence: CASSTDRNYGYTF. In DNA form, the CDR3 reads TGTGCCAGCAGTACCGACAGGAACTATGGCTACACCTTC.

This chain links TRBV15 with TRBJ2-1; the D gene is possibly TRBD1 (6 bases). V was cut by 5 bases and J by 0 bases, with 11 bases left in between. The CDR3 length is 15 residues. The germline gives CDR1 LNHNV, CDR2 YYDKDF (reference sequence). The DNA for the CDR3 is TGTGCCACCAGCCCACAGGGCCGCTCCTACAATGAGCAGTTCTTC. Translating it yields CATSPQGRSYNEQFF.

The gene calls are TRBV5-6 and TRBJ2-5; TRBD2 is a possible D gene (7 bases). CDR1 SGHDT and CDR2 YYEEEE come from the germline V gene. Between the trimmed V and J ends, which lost 4 bases and 6 bases, there was a span of 16 bases. The CDR3 consists of 14 residues. CDR3 coding DNA: TGTGCCAGCAGCATGAGGGGGGGCGCACAGACCCAGTACTTC. Translation gives CASSMRGGAQTQYF.

The V and J genes are TRBV4-1 and TRBJ1-3; D may be TRBD1 (5 bases). In germline, CDR1 is MGHRA, CDR2 YSYEKL. With 4 bases removed from V and 3 bases from J, the gap between germline ends came to 13 bases. The CDR3 sequence is 15 residues long. CDR3 in amino acids: CASSRTLGDGNTIYF. The DNA of the CDR3 is TGCGCCAGCAGCCGAACTCTGGGGGATGGAAACACCATATATTTT.

The J gene is TRBJ1-4, the V gene TRBV4-3, with D possibly being TRBD1 (5 bases). The CDR3 loop spans 16 amino acids. Germline V gene sequence: CDR1 LGHNA, CDR2 YSLEER. The germline V and J ends were trimmed by 2 bases and 1 base, with 11 bases remaining between them. CDR3 sequence reads: CASSQRRGGTNEKLFF. CDR3 nucleotides: TGCGCCAGCAGCCAACGGAGGGGCGGAACTAATGAAAAACTGTTTTTT.

This clone is medium-sized by share. The rearrangement joins TRBV6-1 to TRBJ2-7; the D is unclear. The V end was cut by 1 base, the J end by 4 bases, with 8 bases between. CDR3 length: 13 residues. Germline loops: CDR1 MNHNS, CDR2 SASEGT. CDR3 nucleotide sequence: TGTGCCAGCAGTGAAGGAGGTGCGTACGAGCAGTACTTC. It translates to CASSEGGAYEQYF.

The rearrangement joins TRBV2 to TRBJ1-5; D is unresolved. The V and J ends lost 5 bases and 3 bases respectively, with 14 bases between them. Germline CDR1 reads SNHLY; CDR2 reads FYNNEI. This CDR3 spans 15 amino acids. The CDR3 DNA follows: TGTGCCAGCAGTCCCGTGGGGATGGACAATCAGCCCCAGCATTTT. It encodes CASSPVGMDNQPQHF.

This clone appeared a few times. The V and J genes are TRBV10-2 and TRBJ1-5; D unresolved. The germline gives CDR1 WSHSY, CDR2 SAAADI. The CDR3 extends over 12 amino acids. V dropped 5 bases and J dropped 4 bases, with 6 bases sitting between them. In nucleotides, the CDR3 is TGCGCCAGCAGTTCGGGGAATCAGCCCCAGCATTTT. Translation: CASSSGNQPQHF.

The chain links TRBV2 to TRBJ2-5; D call uncertain. The J call may be faulty, since TRBJ2-7 better matches the DNA end. The germline CDR1 and CDR2 sequences are SNHLY and FYNNEI. The CDR3 is made up of 12 amino acids. This chain's CDR3 is CASTVDNYEQYF. CDR3 sequence (DNA): TGTGCCAGCACCGTTGACAACTACGAGCAGTACTTC.